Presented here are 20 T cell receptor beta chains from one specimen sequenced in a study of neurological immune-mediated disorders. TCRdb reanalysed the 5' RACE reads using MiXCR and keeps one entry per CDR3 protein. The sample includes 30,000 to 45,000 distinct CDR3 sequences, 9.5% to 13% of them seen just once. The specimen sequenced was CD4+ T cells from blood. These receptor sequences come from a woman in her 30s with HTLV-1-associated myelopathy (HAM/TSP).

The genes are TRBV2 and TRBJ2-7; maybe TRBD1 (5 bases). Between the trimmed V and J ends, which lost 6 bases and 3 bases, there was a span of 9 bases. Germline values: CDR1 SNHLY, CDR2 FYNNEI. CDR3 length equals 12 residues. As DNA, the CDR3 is TGTGCCAGCAGCGGAGACAGCTACGAGCAGTACTTC. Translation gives CASSGDSYEQYF.

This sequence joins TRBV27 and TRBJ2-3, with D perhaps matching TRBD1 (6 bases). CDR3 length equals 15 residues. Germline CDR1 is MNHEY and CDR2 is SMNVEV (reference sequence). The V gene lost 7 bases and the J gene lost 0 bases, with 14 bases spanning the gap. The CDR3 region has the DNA TGTGCCAGCATACCTACCAGGGGAAGCACAGATACGCAGTATTTT. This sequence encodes CASIPTRGSTDTQYF.

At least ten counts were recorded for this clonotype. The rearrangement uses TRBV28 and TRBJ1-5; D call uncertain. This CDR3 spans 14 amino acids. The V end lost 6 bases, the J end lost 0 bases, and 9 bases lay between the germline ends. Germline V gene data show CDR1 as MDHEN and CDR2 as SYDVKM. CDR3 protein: CASSPASSNQPQHF. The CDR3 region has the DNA TGTGCCAGCAGCCCTGCGAGTAGCAATCAGCCCCAGCATTTT.

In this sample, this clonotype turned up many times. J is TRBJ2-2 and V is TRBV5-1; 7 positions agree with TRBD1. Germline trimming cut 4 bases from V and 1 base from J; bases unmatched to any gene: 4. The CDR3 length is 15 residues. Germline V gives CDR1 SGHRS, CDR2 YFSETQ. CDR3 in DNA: TGCGCCAGCAGCGTGGGACAGAGGAACACCGGGGAGCTGTTTTTT. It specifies CASSVGQRNTGELFF. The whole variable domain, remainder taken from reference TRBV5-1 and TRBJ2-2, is KAGVTQTPRYLIKTRGQQVTLSCSPISGHRSVSWYQQTPGQGLQFLFEYFSETQRNKGNFPGRFSGRQFSNSRSEMNVSTLELGDSALYLCASSVGQRNTGELFFGEGSRLTVL.

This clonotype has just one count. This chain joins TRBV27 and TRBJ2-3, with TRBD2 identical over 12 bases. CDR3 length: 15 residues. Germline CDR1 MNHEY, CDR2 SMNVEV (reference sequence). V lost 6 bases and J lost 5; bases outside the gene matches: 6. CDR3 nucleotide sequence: TGTGCCAGCAGGAGGACTAGCGGGGAGCAAGATACGCAGTATTTT. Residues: CASRRTSGEQDTQYF.

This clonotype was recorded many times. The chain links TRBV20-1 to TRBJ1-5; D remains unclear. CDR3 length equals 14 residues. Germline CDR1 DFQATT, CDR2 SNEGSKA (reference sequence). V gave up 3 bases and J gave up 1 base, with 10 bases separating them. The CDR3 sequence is CSARNHRSNQPQHF. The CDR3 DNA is TGCAGTGCTAGGAACCACAGAAGCAATCAGCCCCAGCATTTT.

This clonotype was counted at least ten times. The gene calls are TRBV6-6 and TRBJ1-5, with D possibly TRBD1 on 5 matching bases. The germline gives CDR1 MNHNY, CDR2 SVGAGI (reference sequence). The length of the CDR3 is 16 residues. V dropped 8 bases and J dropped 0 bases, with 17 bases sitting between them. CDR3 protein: CASRPQGFYSNQPQHF. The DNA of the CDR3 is TGTGCCAGCCGCCCGCAGGGCTTTTATAGCAATCAGCCCCAGCATTTT.

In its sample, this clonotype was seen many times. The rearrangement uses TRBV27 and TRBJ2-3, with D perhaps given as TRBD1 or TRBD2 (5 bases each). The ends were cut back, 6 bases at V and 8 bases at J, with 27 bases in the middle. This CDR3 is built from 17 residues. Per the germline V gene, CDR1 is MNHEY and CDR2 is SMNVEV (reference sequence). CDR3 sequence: CASSFKPTGTPGSTQYF. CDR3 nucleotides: TGTGCCAGCAGCTTTAAGCCCACCGGGACCCCAGGCTCTACGCAGTATTTT.

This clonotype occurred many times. For the CDR3, the DNA is TGTGCCAGCAGCTTATATGGGGCAGGGGCTTACACTGAAGCTTTCTTT. It translates to CASSLYGAGAYTEAFF. This sequence joins TRBV7-9 and TRBJ1-1, with D possibly matching TRBD1 (6 bases). CDR1 is SEHNR, CDR2 FQNEAQ, per germline (reference sequence). Between the trimmed V and J ends, which lost 2 bases and 3 bases, there was a span of 16 bases. This CDR3 is built from 16 residues.

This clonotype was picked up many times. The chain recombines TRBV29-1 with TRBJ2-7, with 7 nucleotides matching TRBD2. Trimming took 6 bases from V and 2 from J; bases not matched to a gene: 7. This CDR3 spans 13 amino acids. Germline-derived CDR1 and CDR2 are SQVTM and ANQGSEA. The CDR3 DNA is TGCAGCGTGGCGGGGGTCTCGGCCTACGAGCAGTACTTC. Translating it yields CSVAGVSAYEQYF.

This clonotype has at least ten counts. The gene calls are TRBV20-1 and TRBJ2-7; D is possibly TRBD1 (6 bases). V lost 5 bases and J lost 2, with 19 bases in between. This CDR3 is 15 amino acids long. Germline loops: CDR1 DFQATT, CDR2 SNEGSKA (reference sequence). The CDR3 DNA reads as TGCAGTGCTCTAGACCCCGGGACACTAACCTACGAGCAGTACTTC. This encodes CSALDPGTLTYEQYF.

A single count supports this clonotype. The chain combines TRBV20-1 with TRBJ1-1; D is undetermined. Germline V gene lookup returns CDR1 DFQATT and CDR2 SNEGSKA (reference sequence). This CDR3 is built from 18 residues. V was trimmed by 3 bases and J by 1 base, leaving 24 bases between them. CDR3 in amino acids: CSASLGGLRYHRNTEAFF. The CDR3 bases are TGCAGTGCTAGCCTGGGAGGGCTACGGTACCACCGGAACACTGAAGCTTTCTTT.

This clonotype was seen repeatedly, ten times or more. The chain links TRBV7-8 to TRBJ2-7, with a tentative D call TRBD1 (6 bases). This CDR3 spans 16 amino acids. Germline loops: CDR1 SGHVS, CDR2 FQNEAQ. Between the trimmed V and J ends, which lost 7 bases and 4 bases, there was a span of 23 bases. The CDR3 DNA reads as TGTGCCAGCATACCACTGCCCGAGACAGGTCTGTACGAGCAGTACTTC. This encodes CASIPLPETGLYEQYF.

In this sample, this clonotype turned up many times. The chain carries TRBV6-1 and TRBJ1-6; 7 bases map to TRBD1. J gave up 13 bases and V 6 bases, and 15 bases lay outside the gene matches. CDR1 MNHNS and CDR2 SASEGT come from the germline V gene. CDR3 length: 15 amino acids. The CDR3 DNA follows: TGTGCCAGCAGCGACGAACAGGGGTTGAGTATGCCCCTCCACTTT. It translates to CASSDEQGLSMPLHF.

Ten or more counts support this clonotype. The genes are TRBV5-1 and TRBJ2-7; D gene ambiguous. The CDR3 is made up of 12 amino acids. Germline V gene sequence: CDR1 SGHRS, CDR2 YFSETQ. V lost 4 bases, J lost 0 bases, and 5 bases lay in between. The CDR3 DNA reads TGCGCCAGCAGCCGCCCCTCCTACGAGCAGTACTTC. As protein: CASSRPSYEQYF.

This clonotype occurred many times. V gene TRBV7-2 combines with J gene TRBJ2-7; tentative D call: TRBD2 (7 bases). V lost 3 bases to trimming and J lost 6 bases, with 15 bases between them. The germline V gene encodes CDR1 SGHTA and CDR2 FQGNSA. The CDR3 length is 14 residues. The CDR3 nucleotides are TGTGCCAGCAGCTTGGCGGGGGCATCCCGCGAGCAGTACTTC. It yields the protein CASSLAGASREQYF. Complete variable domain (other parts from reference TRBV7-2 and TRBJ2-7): GAGVSQSPSNKVTEKGKDVELRCDPISGHTALYWYRQSLGQGLEFLIYFQGNSAPDKSGLPSDRFSAERTGGSVSTLTIQRTQQEDSAVYLCASSLAGASREQYFGPGTRLTVT.

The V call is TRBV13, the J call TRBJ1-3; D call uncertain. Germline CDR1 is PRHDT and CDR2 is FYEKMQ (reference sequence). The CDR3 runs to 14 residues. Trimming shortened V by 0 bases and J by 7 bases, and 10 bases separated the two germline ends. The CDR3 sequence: CASSLGARKNTIYF. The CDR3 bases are TGTGCCAGCAGCTTAGGGGCCAGGAAGAACACCATATATTTT.

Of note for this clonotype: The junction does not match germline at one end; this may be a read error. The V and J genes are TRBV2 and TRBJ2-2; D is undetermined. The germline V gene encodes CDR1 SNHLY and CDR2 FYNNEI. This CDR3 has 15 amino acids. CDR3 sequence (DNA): TGTGCCAGCAGTGAATTGTGGCCGAACACCGTGGAGCTGTTTTTT. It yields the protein CASSELWPNTVELFF.

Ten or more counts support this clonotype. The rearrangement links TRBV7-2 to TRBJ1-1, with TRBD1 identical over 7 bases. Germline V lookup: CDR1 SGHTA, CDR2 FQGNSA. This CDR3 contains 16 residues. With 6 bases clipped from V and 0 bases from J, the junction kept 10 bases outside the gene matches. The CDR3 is CASRFGQVFMNTEAFF. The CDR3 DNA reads TGTGCCAGCAGATTCGGACAGGTTTTCATGAACACTGAAGCTTTCTTT.

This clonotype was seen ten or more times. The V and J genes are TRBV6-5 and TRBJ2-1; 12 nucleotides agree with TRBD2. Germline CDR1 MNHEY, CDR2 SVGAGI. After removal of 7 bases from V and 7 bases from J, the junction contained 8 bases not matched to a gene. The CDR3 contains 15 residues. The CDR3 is CASTRTSGGWNEQFF. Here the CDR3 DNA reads TGTGCCAGCACACGTACTAGCGGGGGGTGGAATGAGCAGTTCTTC.